These 13 T cell receptor beta chains share one sample of origin, sequenced in a study of response to subunit inactivated influenza vaccine (dated by TCRdb to the late 2010s). Libraries were built with RT-PCR. Instrument used: Illumina HiSeq 2500. TCRdb reprocessed the public reads (quality trimming at Q25 with fastp, clone calling with MiXCR) and kept in-frame beta chains. All rows with the same CDR3 protein become a single entry with the most common DNA and genes. The sample yields some 850,000 distinct CDR3 sequences; around a sixth were counted once. The top ten constitute 11% of the sample. The source was PBMCs from blood, collected around 5 days after vaccination. All receptors come from a man aged 45-65 years who received an inactivated influenza vaccine. Donor details come from another sample of the same person, matched by shared clones.

J is TRBJ2-7 and V is TRBV7-8, with D possibly being TRBD1 or TRBD2 (7 bases each). V lost 1 base and J 5 bases, leaving 12 bases between the germline ends. The germline V gene encodes CDR1 SGHVS and CDR2 FQNEAQ. The CDR3 totals 14 residues. The CDR3 nucleotides read TGTGCCAGCAGCTTAGGGGAGGGGGCGGACGAGCAGTACTTC. It encodes CASSLGEGADEQYF.

This chain uses TRBV29-1 with TRBJ2-5; D is unclear. CDR1 is SQVTM and CDR2 is ANQGSEA in the germline V gene. V lost 6 bases and J lost 1, with 15 bases in between. The CDR3 is 14 residues long. The CDR3 DNA reads as TGCAGCGTCCGCCCCGGACGGATCCAAGAGACCCAGTACTTC. It specifies CSVRPGRIQETQYF.

This chain joins TRBV28 and TRBJ2-5; the match to TRBD1 covers 10 bases. CDR1 and CDR2 from the germline V gene are MDHEN and SYDVKM. After removal of 5 bases from V and 5 bases from J, the junction contained 2 bases not matched to a gene. This CDR3 comprises 13 residues. CDR3 sequence: CASSMDRGETQYF. For the CDR3, the DNA is TGTGCCAGCAGTATGGACAGGGGGGAGACCCAGTACTTC.

This clonotype turned up a few times. V usage is TRBV15 and J usage is TRBJ1-5, with a possible D match to TRBD1 (5 bases). The length of the CDR3 is 14 residues. Between the trimmed V and J ends, which lost 1 base and 6 bases, there was a span of 10 bases. Germline CDR1 reads LNHNV; CDR2 reads YYDKDF (reference sequence). CDR3 in amino acids: CATSRAGGFQPQHF. CDR3 coding DNA: TGTGCCACCAGCAGAGCGGGGGGGTTTCAGCCCCAGCATTTT.

This clonotype came up a few times. This chain joins TRBV6-1 and TRBJ2-7; 10 bases agree with TRBD1. Germline CDR1 is MNHNS and CDR2 is SASEGT. The CDR3 consists of 15 residues. The J segment lost 3 bases and the V segment lost 6 bases, leaving 8 bases of the junction unmatched. CDR3 protein: CASREPGQGIYEQYF. The CDR3 region has the DNA TGTGCCAGCAGAGAACCGGGACAGGGGATCTACGAGCAGTACTTC.

The chain has TRBV15 and TRBJ1-1, with no clear D. Trimming stripped 0 bases from V and 4 bases from J, with 12 bases between. The CDR3 runs to 15 residues. Germline CDR1 and CDR2: LNHNV and YYDKDF (reference sequence). The CDR3 is CATSRDLKGGTEAFF. The CDR3 nucleotides read TGTGCCACCAGCAGAGACCTGAAGGGTGGCACTGAAGCTTTCTTT. The full variable domain, rest sourced from reference TRBV15 and TRBJ1-1, is DAMVIQNPRYQVTQFGKPVTLSCSQTLNHNVMYWYQQKSSQAPKLLFHYYDKDFNNEADTPDNFQSRRPNTSFCFLDIRSPGLGDTAMYLCATSRDLKGGTEAFFGQGTRLTVV.

This clonotype showed up just a few times. The rearrangement links TRBV5-1 to TRBJ2-7; 8 nucleotides match TRBD1. Unmatched junction bases numbered 15, after V lost 0 bases and J lost 7 bases. The CDR3 loop spans 17 amino acids. Germline CDR1 reads SGHRS; CDR2 reads YFSETQ. CDR3 sequence: CASSLAGGSLGTSEQYF. CDR3 in DNA: TGCGCCAGCAGCTTGGCAGGGGGCTCGTTGGGGACTTCAGAGCAGTACTTC.

The rearrangement links TRBV9 to TRBJ2-7, with 9 bases lining up with TRBD1. This CDR3 is 15 amino acids long. J gave up 2 bases and V 4 bases, and 7 bases lay outside the gene matches. Germline V gene sequence: CDR1 SGDLS, CDR2 YYNGEE. This CDR3 is CASSLRQGGTYEQYF. The CDR3 bases are TGTGCCAGCAGCCTACGACAGGGGGGGACCTACGAGCAGTACTTC.

V gene TRBV20-1 combines with J gene TRBJ2-7; no clear D. V was cut by 6 bases and J by 3 bases, with 18 bases left in between. The germline V gene has CDR1 DFQATT and CDR2 SNEGSKA (reference sequence). The CDR3 extends over 14 amino acids. DNA for the CDR3: TGCAGTGCCACAACCAGAGACGGCTACTACGAGCAGTACTTC. This codes for CSATTRDGYYEQYF.

The V call is TRBV29-1, the J call TRBJ2-5; 9 positions match TRBD1. The V segment lost 7 bases and the J segment 4 bases; nucleotides outside the gene matches: 4. The CDR3 is 12 amino acids. Per the germline V gene, CDR1 is SQVTM and CDR2 is ANQGSEA. The DNA of the CDR3 is TGCAGCGCACACAGGGGGCGAGAGACCCAGTACTTC. This translates into CSAHRGRETQYF.

This clonotype has just one count. The chain joins TRBV4-2 to TRBJ2-1; possible D gene TRBD2, 5 bases. The CDR3 is 17 amino acids. V was pared by 4 bases and J by 5 bases, with 21 bases between. In germline, CDR1 is LGHNA, CDR2 YNFKEQ. The CDR3 coding sequence is TGTGCCAGCAGCCCAATCCCAGGCAGGACTGGCCACAATGAGCAGTTCTTC. It encodes CASSPIPGRTGHNEQFF.

In its sample, this clonotype was seen once. The chain recombines TRBV5-1 with TRBJ2-3; D gene unclear. CDR1 is SGHRS, CDR2 YFSETQ, per germline. There are 14 residues in the CDR3. V gave up 2 bases and J gave up 3 bases, with 10 bases separating them. In nucleotides, the CDR3 is TGCGCCAGCAGCTTCTTCCCTGATACAGATACGCAGTATTTT. Translation: CASSFFPDTDTQYF.

V gene TRBV27 combines with J gene TRBJ2-7; TRBD1 agrees at 8 bases. Germline trimming cut 6 bases from V and 7 bases from J; bases unmatched to any gene: 17. In germline, CDR1 is MNHEY, CDR2 SMNVEV (reference sequence). The CDR3 has 16 amino acids. The CDR3 DNA reads as TGTGCCAGCAGCTCTCTTCGTTGGGACAGGAAAGATGAGCAGTACTTC. It encodes CASSSLRWDRKDEQYF.